Listed here are 13 T cell receptor beta chains from one sample, sequenced in a study of shared T cell receptors in the human thymus. Generated by immunoSEQ multiplex PCR, the TCRdb table keeps only in-frame clones and is missing some. The repertoire includes hundreds of thousands of clones, over 75% of them detected once, and 0.0094% sits in the top ten. The sample also formed part of further work on human thymus T cells.

The material sequenced was thymocytes. The origin of the receptors is a boy younger than two with a congenital heart defect.

The chain joins TRBV4-1 to TRBJ1-2; D unresolved. CDR1 is MGHRA and CDR2 is YSYEKL in the germline V gene. V lost 0 bases and J 4 bases, leaving 15 bases between the germline ends. CDR3 length: 16 residues. The CDR3 sequence: CASSQDNWNRSYGYTF. CDR3 coding DNA: TGCGCCAGCAGCCAAGATAATTGGAACAGATCCTATGGCTACACCTTC.

This clone was recorded once. The chain carries TRBV7-8 and TRBJ1-4; 12 bases match TRBD1. CDR1 SGHVS and CDR2 FQNEAQ come from the germline V gene. CDR3 length equals 18 residues. V lost 5 bases, J lost 2 bases, and 9 bases stayed unmatched. Here the CDR3 reads CASSMGQGALLTNEKLFF. CDR3 DNA sequence: TGTGCCAGCAGCATGGGACAGGGGGCTCTACTGACTAATGAAAAACTGTTTTTT.

The gene calls are TRBV4-3 and TRBJ2-3, with TRBD1 identical over 9 bases. CDR3 length: 16 amino acids. Germline V gene data show CDR1 as LGHNA and CDR2 as YSLEER. The V and J ends lost 1 base and 5 bases, in that order; junction bases with no gene match: 7. The CDR3 sequence is CASSQVCPTGGDTQYF. The CDR3 coding sequence is TGCGCCAGCAGCCAAGTATGCCCGACAGGGGGAGATACGCAGTATTTT.

The chain employs TRBV29-1 and TRBJ1-1; 9 bases match TRBD1. Germline V gene lookup returns CDR1 SQVTM and CDR2 ANQGSEA. The CDR3 contains 14 residues. Trimming took 3 bases from V and 4 from J; bases not matched to a gene: 6. CDR3 protein: CSVDGTGNGTEAFF. CDR3 nucleotides: TGCAGCGTTGACGGGACAGGGAATGGCACTGAAGCTTTCTTT.

This clone was picked up one time. The genes are TRBV29-1 and TRBJ2-1; tentatively, D is TRBD2 (5 bases). CDR1 is SQVTM and CDR2 is ANQGSEA in the germline V gene. This CDR3 comprises 17 residues. Trimming removed 3 bases at V and 0 bases at J, with 18 bases between. The CDR3 DNA reads TGCAGCGTTGACCGGGTAGGGCGGACTGACTCCTACAATGAGCAGTTCTTC. This gives the protein CSVDRVGRTDSYNEQFF.

The chain recombines TRBV5-1 with TRBJ1-5; perhaps TRBD1 as D (5 bases). The CDR3 sequence is 15 residues long. Germline CDR1 reads SGHRS; CDR2 reads YFSETQ. V gave up 0 bases and J gave up 4 bases, with 11 bases separating them. The CDR3 spells CASSLEGARNQPQHF. Here the CDR3 DNA reads TGCGCCAGCAGCTTGGAAGGGGCCAGAAATCAGCCCCAGCATTTT.

This chain uses TRBV4-1 with TRBJ1-4, with TRBD1 matching 8 bases. The CDR3 totals 19 residues. The trim removed 0 bases at V and 1 base at J, leaving 10 bases unmatched. Looked up from germline, CDR1 is MGHRA and CDR2 is YSYEKL. The CDR3 is CASSQDSSDRDITNEKLFF. The CDR3 nucleotides read TGCGCCAGCAGCCAAGATAGTTCGGACAGGGATATAACTAATGAAAAACTGTTTTTT.

The rearrangement joins TRBV7-9 to TRBJ2-5, with D possibly matching TRBD1 (5 bases). CDR1 is SEHNR, CDR2 FQNEAQ, per germline (reference sequence). The germline V and J ends were trimmed by 1 base and 1 base, with 16 bases remaining between them. The length of the CDR3 is 17 residues. The CDR3, as DNA: TGTGCCAGCAGCTTAGGCAGGAGACAGAAAATCCAAGAGACCCAGTACTTC. This encodes CASSLGRRQKIQETQYF. The entire variable domain, with the rest obtained from reference TRBV7-9 and TRBJ2-5, is as follows: DTGVSQNPRHKITKRGQNVTFRCDPISEHNRLYWYRQTLGQGPEFLTYFQNEAQLEKSRLLSDRFSAERPKGSFSTLEIQRTEQGDSAMYLCASSLGRRQKIQETQYFGPGTRLLVL.

The chain uses TRBV30 and TRBJ1-2; perhaps TRBD1 as D (5 bases). The germline V and J ends were trimmed by 2 bases and 1 base, with 14 bases remaining between them. The CDR3 extends over 15 amino acids. CDR1 is GTSNPN and CDR2 is SVGIG in the germline V gene (reference sequence). CDR3 sequence: CAWSSSTGHNYGYTF. The CDR3 DNA follows: TGTGCCTGGAGTTCTTCTACAGGTCATAACTATGGCTACACCTTC. The full variable domain, with the rest looked up from reference TRBV30 and TRBJ1-2, is SQTIHQWPATLVQPVGSPLSLECTVEGTSNPNLYWYRQAAGRGLQLLFYSVGIGQISSEVPQNLSASRPQDRQFILSSKKLLLSDSGFYLCAWSSSTGHNYGYTFGSGTRLTVV.

V gene TRBV28 combines with J gene TRBJ2-3, with TRBD2 as a possible D gene (6 bases). V lost 6 bases and J 1 base, leaving 14 bases between the germline ends. Looked up from germline, CDR1 is MDHEN and CDR2 is SYDVKM. The CDR3 sequence is 15 residues long. The CDR3 here is CASRNGTFRTDTQYF. In DNA, the CDR3 is TGTGCCAGCAGGAACGGGACTTTCCGCACAGATACGCAGTATTTT.

The chain has TRBV4-1 and TRBJ2-5; D perhaps matches TRBD1 (5 bases). The CDR3 loop spans 18 amino acids. From germline, CDR1 is MGHRA and CDR2 YSYEKL. Trimming cost V 0 bases and J 4 bases, with 21 bases left between them. This CDR3 is CASSQDDSFQGIRETQYF. The CDR3 DNA follows: TGCGCCAGCAGCCAAGACGACAGCTTCCAGGGTATTAGAGAGACCCAGTACTTC.

The V call is TRBV2, the J call TRBJ1-5; 7 bases map to TRBD1. This CDR3 comprises 18 residues. The junction had 15 bases not matched to a gene; V was cut back by 2 bases and J by 5 bases. CDR1 and CDR2 (germline): SNHLY, FYNNEI. In DNA, the CDR3 is TGTGCCAGCAGTGAAATTCAGGGGGATACAGGGGATCATCAGCCCCAGCATTTT. Translated: CASSEIQGDTGDHQPQHF.

CDR3: CASRGTGGLNEQFF. The CDR3 DNA reads as TGTGCCAGCAGAGGGACAGGGGGCCTGAATGAGCAGTTCTTC. V gene TRBV28 combines with J gene TRBJ2-1; TRBD1 agrees at 12 bases. CDR3 length: 14 amino acids. Germline V gene data show CDR1 as MDHEN and CDR2 as SYDVKM. J lost 7 bases, V lost 6 bases, and 4 bases had no gene match.